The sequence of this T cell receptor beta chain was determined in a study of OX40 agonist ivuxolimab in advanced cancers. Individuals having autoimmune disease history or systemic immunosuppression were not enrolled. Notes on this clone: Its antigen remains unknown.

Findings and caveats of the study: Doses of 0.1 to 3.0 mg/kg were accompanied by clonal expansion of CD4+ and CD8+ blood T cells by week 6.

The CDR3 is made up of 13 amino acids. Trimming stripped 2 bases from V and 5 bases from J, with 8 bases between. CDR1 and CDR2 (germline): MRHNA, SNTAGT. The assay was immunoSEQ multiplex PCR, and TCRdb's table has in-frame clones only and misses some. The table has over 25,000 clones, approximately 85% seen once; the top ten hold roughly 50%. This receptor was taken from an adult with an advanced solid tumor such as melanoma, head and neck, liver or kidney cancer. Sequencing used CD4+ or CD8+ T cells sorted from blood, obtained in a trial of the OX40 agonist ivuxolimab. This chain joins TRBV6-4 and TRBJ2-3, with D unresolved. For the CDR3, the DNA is TGTGCCAGCAGTGACAGGAGTATAGATACGCAGTATTTT. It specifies CASSDRSIDTQYF.